These T cell receptor beta chains were read from a single sample in a study of monozygotic twins with cystic fibrosis. Sequencing used immunoSEQ multiplex PCR; TCRdb keeps in-frame clones, though not all of them. Of roughly 32,000 clones in the sample, approximately 97% are singletons; the top ten hold about 0.16%. Sequencing used blood. The receptors stem from a girl between 2 and 10 years old with cystic fibrosis. Both conserved end residues are part of each CDR3. D genes are given only for firm matches. Clone size is shown for a subset of rows, as once, few, many or a class of expanded clone.

j_call: TRBJ1-6
d_call: -
v_call: TRBV2
clone_size: few
cdr3_nt: TGTGCCAGCAGTGACTGGACCCTCCACTTT
cdr3_aa: CASSDWTLHF

j_call: TRBJ1-1
d_call: -
v_call: TRBV7-9
clone_size: -
cdr3_nt: TGTGCCAGCACCTCGGGGGAAGCTTTCTTT
cdr3_aa: CASTSGEAFF

j_call: TRBJ2-3
d_call: -
v_call: TRBV20-1
clone_size: -
cdr3_nt: TGCAGTGCTAATAAGCAAGCGGCGCAGTATTTT
cdr3_aa: CSANKQAAQYF

j_call: TRBJ2-1
d_call: -
v_call: TRBV6-6
clone_size: -
cdr3_nt: TGTGCCAGCGCTGACCCGGGCGGGCAGTTCTTC
cdr3_aa: CASADPGGQFF

j_call: TRBJ2-5
d_call: -
v_call: TRBV4-1
clone_size: -
cdr3_nt: TGCGCCAGCAGCCAAGTCACAGGGCAAGAGACCCAGTACTTC
cdr3_aa: CASSQVTGQETQYF

j_call: TRBJ1-5
d_call: TRBD1
v_call: TRBV7-9
clone_size: -
cdr3_nt: TGTGCCAGCAGCGGCAGGACAGGGTTGGGGAATCAGCCCCAGCATTTT
cdr3_aa: CASSGRTGLGNQPQHF

j_call: TRBJ2-3
d_call: TRBD2
v_call: TRBV10-3
clone_size: -
cdr3_nt: TGTGCCATCAGTGAGTCTAAGATTGGCGGGAGTTTCTCAGATACGCAGTATTTT
cdr3_aa: CAISESKIGGSFSDTQYF

j_call: TRBJ1-1
d_call: TRBD1
v_call: TRBV7-2
clone_size: -
cdr3_nt: TGTGCCAGCAGCTTAGTTGATACAGGGGGAAGTGAAGCTTTCTTT
cdr3_aa: CASSLVDTGGSEAFF

j_call: TRBJ1-1
d_call: -
v_call: TRBV19
clone_size: -
cdr3_nt: TGTGCCAGTACCTATAGTGGGGGTCCGGATTCGGGTACTGAAGCTTTCTTT
cdr3_aa: CASTYSGGPDSGTEAFF

j_call: TRBJ1-1
d_call: -
v_call: TRBV6-5
clone_size: -
cdr3_nt: TGTGCCAGCAGTGTGGGTACTCAGGGGAACACTGAAGCTTTCTTT
cdr3_aa: CASSVGTQGNTEAFF

j_call: TRBJ2-5
d_call: -
v_call: TRBV19
clone_size: -
cdr3_nt: TGTGCCAGTAGTCGGGAGCGGAAGGAGACCCAGTACTTC
cdr3_aa: CASSRERKETQYF

j_call: TRBJ2-7
d_call: -
v_call: TRBV5-1
clone_size: -
cdr3_nt: TGCGCCAGCAGCGCATTGAAGACAGTGACCTACGAGCAGTACTTC
cdr3_aa: CASSALKTVTYEQYF

j_call: TRBJ1-3
d_call: -
v_call: TRBV11-2
clone_size: once
cdr3_nt: TGTGCCAGCAGCTTAGAATTAGGGGCTTCAGGAAACACCATATATTTT
cdr3_aa: CASSLELGASGNTIYF

j_call: TRBJ2-2
d_call: TRBD2
v_call: TRBV29-1
clone_size: -
cdr3_nt: TGCAGCGTTGAACTAGCGGGAGAGGGGACCGGGGAGCTGTTTTTT
cdr3_aa: CSVELAGEGTGELFF

j_call: TRBJ1-2
d_call: TRBD1
v_call: TRBV9
clone_size: -
cdr3_nt: TGTGCCAGCAGCGTCGGTAGAGGGACAGGGAATGGCTACACCTTC
cdr3_aa: CASSVGRGTGNGYTF

j_call: TRBJ1-2
d_call: -
v_call: TRBV10-3
clone_size: -
cdr3_nt: TGTGCCATCAGGAGGACGGGAGTCGGGGACTATGGCTACACCTTC
cdr3_aa: CAIRRTGVGDYGYTF

j_call: TRBJ2-1
d_call: -
v_call: TRBV7-8
clone_size: -
cdr3_nt: TGTGCCAGCAGCTCGCAGACAGGAGGCAGTGAGCAGTTCTTC
cdr3_aa: CASSSQTGGSEQFF

j_call: TRBJ2-7
d_call: TRBD1
v_call: TRBV4-1
clone_size: -
cdr3_nt: TGCGCCAGCAGCCGGGCGACAGGGTACGAGCAGTACTTC
cdr3_aa: CASSRATGYEQYF

j_call: TRBJ1-1
d_call: -
v_call: TRBV7-9
clone_size: -
cdr3_nt: TGTGCCAGCAGCGGGGGGACTGAAGCTTTCTTT
cdr3_aa: CASSGGTEAFF

j_call: TRBJ2-7
d_call: -
v_call: TRBV29-1
clone_size: -
cdr3_nt: TGCAGCGTGCGGGTTATAGAGGGGCCCCGAACCGGCGAGCAGTACTTC
cdr3_aa: CSVRVIEGPRTGEQYF

j_call: TRBJ1-5
d_call: -
v_call: TRBV18
clone_size: -
cdr3_nt: TGTGCCAGCTCACCAAATCGTCAGGGATGGAGCAATCAGCCCCAGCATTTT
cdr3_aa: CASSPNRQGWSNQPQHF

j_call: TRBJ2-1
d_call: -
v_call: TRBV7-2
clone_size: -
cdr3_nt: TGTGCCAGCAGCTTACACGGCTTCGGGTCCAACAATGAGCAGTTCTTC
cdr3_aa: CASSLHGFGSNNEQFF

j_call: TRBJ1-1
d_call: TRBD1
v_call: TRBV5-1
clone_size: -
cdr3_nt: TGCGCCAGCAGCTTGGGGACAGGGATGAACACTGAAGCTTTCTTT
cdr3_aa: CASSLGTGMNTEAFF

j_call: TRBJ2-7
d_call: -
v_call: TRBV4-1
clone_size: -
cdr3_nt: TGCGCCAGCAGCCAGGGCAGGACCTCCTACGAGCAGTACTTC
cdr3_aa: CASSQGRTSYEQYF

j_call: TRBJ1-2
d_call: -
v_call: TRBV30
clone_size: -
cdr3_nt: TGTGCCTGGAGTGTACTGGGACGTCGTTATGGCTACACCTTC
cdr3_aa: CAWSVLGRRYGYTF

j_call: TRBJ2-7
d_call: -
v_call: TRBV9
clone_size: -
cdr3_nt: TGTGCCAGCAGCGTAGGCAGGGGCGCATACACCTACGAGCAGTACTTC
cdr3_aa: CASSVGRGAYTYEQYF

j_call: TRBJ1-5
d_call: -
v_call: TRBV7-9
clone_size: -
cdr3_nt: TGTGCCAGCAGCTTATCCGTCCCAAACGGCAATCAGCCCCAGCATTTT
cdr3_aa: CASSLSVPNGNQPQHF

j_call: TRBJ2-7
d_call: TRBD2
v_call: TRBV5-6
clone_size: -
cdr3_nt: TGTGCCAGCAGCCTTGCGGGAGACTACTACGAGCAGTACTTC
cdr3_aa: CASSLAGDYYEQYF

j_call: TRBJ1-5
d_call: -
v_call: TRBV30
clone_size: once
cdr3_nt: TGTGCCTGGGACGATGTGGGGAGGCCCTACCAGCCCCAGCATTTT
cdr3_aa: CAWDDVGRPYQPQHF

j_call: TRBJ2-2
d_call: -
v_call: TRBV5-1
clone_size: -
cdr3_nt: TGCGCCAGCAGCATAGAGCCCGCCGGGGAGCTGTTTTTT
cdr3_aa: CASSIEPAGELFF

j_call: TRBJ1-2
d_call: TRBD1
v_call: TRBV7-2
clone_size: -
cdr3_nt: TGTGCCAGCAGCTTAGCACAGGGGCGCAGCTATGGCTACACCTTC
cdr3_aa: CASSLAQGRSYGYTF

j_call: TRBJ1-4
d_call: -
v_call: TRBV18
clone_size: once
cdr3_nt: TGTGCCAGCTCACCTCGGAAGGGGCGAACAACTAATGAAAAACTGTTTTTT
cdr3_aa: CASSPRKGRTTNEKLFF

j_call: TRBJ2-7
d_call: TRBD1
v_call: TRBV10-3
clone_size: once
cdr3_nt: TGTGCCATCACCGCAGGACAGGGAGGTCAGGGGGAGCAGTACTTC
cdr3_aa: CAITAGQGGQGEQYF

j_call: TRBJ2-1
d_call: TRBD1
v_call: TRBV29-1
clone_size: once
cdr3_nt: TGCAGCTTACCGACCGGGACAGGGGACTACAATGAGCAGTTCTTC
cdr3_aa: CSLPTGTGDYNEQFF

j_call: TRBJ1-1
d_call: -
v_call: TRBV4-1
clone_size: -
cdr3_nt: TGCGCCAGCAGCCAAGATGGGGCTTATTATGGCCTGAACACTGAAGCTTTCTTT
cdr3_aa: CASSQDGAYYGLNTEAFF

j_call: TRBJ2-7
d_call: -
v_call: TRBV27
clone_size: -
cdr3_nt: TGTGCCAGCGGAAAGGGACTCCGGTGGTACGAGCAGTACTTC
cdr3_aa: CASGKGLRWYEQYF

j_call: TRBJ2-1
d_call: TRBD2
v_call: TRBV2
clone_size: -
cdr3_nt: TGTGCCAGCATCCAACTCGGGACTAGCTATGAGCAGTTCTTC
cdr3_aa: CASIQLGTSYEQFF

j_call: TRBJ1-2
d_call: TRBD1
v_call: TRBV6-5
clone_size: -
cdr3_nt: TGTGCCAGCACCCGGGACAGGGTCGGCTACACCTTC
cdr3_aa: CASTRDRVGYTF

j_call: TRBJ1-2
d_call: -
v_call: TRBV28
clone_size: -
cdr3_nt: TGTGCCAGCAGTTTAACCAGATCCTATGGCTACACCTTC
cdr3_aa: CASSLTRSYGYTF

j_call: TRBJ2-3
d_call: TRBD2
v_call: TRBV19
clone_size: -
cdr3_nt: TGTGCCAGTAGTCCGGACCGACTAGCTAACACAGATACGCAGTATTTT
cdr3_aa: CASSPDRLANTDTQYF

j_call: TRBJ2-7
d_call: -
v_call: TRBV6-1
clone_size: -
cdr3_nt: TGTGCCAGCAGTGAAATTCTGGCACCCCGGGGAGATTACGAGCAGTACTTC
cdr3_aa: CASSEILAPRGDYEQYF